The 26 T cell receptor beta chains listed next were all sequenced from one sample in a study of regulatory T cells in long-lasting Graves disease (dated by TCRdb to 2020 to 2022). The time point label, read with the paper, signifies: persistent/refractory GD, antithyroid drugs over 5 years with positive TRAb. RNA was extracted from PBMCs in TRIzol for both TCR sequencing and RNA sequencing. The library was built by means of multiplex PCR. Sequencing relied on an Illumina HiSeq 4000. TCR beta libraries were built with iRepertoire HTBI primers and Arm-PCR amplification of CDR3 regions. Starting from the raw public reads, TCRdb applied fastp trimming at Q25, assembled clones with MiXCR and retained in-frame beta chains. Merged by CDR3 protein, the rows form single entries marked with the most common genes and DNA. This sample is represented by roughly 400,000 distinct CDR3 sequences; around 20% of them were singletons. Around 21% of the sample is in the top ten clones.

The sample here was peripheral blood mononuclear cells (PBMCs), taken when the disease was refractory, from a patient treated with antithyroid drugs. The receptor source for this set is a female donor with Graves disease.

This clonotype was observed a few times. This chain uses TRBV5-8 with TRBJ2-1; TRBD1 matches 8 bases. The germline gives CDR1 SGHTS, CDR2 YDEGEE. There are 17 residues in the CDR3. The V gene end was trimmed by 4 bases and the J gene end by 6 bases; junction bases not matched to a gene: 15. CDR3 coding DNA: TGTGCCAGCAGCCCCCGGGACAGGAGATTTGATTTCAATGAGCAGTTCTTC. The encoded protein is CASSPRDRRFDFNEQFF.

This clonotype was seen many times. The rearrangement joins TRBV3-1 to TRBJ1-2, with 10 bases lining up with TRBD1. The CDR3 is made up of 15 amino acids. The V gene end was trimmed by 1 base and the J gene end by 3 bases; junction bases not matched to a gene: 2. Germline V gene sequence: CDR1 LGHDT, CDR2 YNNKEL (reference sequence). The CDR3 protein is CASSQGQGAYYGYTF. CDR3 nucleotide sequence: TGTGCCAGCAGCCAAGGACAGGGGGCCTACTATGGCTACACCTTC.

This clonotype was seen at least ten times. This sequence joins TRBV12-3 or TRBV12-4 and TRBJ2-7; possibly TRBD2 for D (5 bases). CDR3 length: 18 residues. The V end lost 5 bases, the J end lost 0 bases, and 23 bases lay between the germline ends. The DNA for the CDR3 is TGTGCCAGCAGTCCGTCCGGGGAGAAGGGAAGGACCTCCTACGAGCAGTACTTC. The encoded protein is CASSPSGEKGRTSYEQYF.

This clonotype was counted a few times. The J gene is TRBJ2-4, the V gene TRBV29-1; TRBD1 or TRBD2 may be the D gene (5 bases each). With 1 base removed from V and 7 bases from J, the gap between germline ends came to 11 bases. Germline assignment: CDR1 SQVTM and CDR2 ANQGSEA. The CDR3 contains 13 residues. CDR3 in amino acids: CSVEGSGSNIQYF. CDR3 coding DNA: TGCAGCGTTGAAGGATCAGGGAGTAACATTCAGTACTTC.

The rearrangement links TRBV7-2 to TRBJ2-2, with TRBD2 matching 11 bases. The CDR3 covers 17 residues. J was trimmed by 6 bases and V by 4 bases; bases with no gene match: 10. The V gene's germline CDR1 is SGHTA and CDR2 FQGNSA. CDR3 in DNA: TGTGCCAGCAGCTCTCCTACTAGCGGGAGTGGCGCCGGGGAGCTGTTTTTT. As protein: CASSSPTSGSGAGELFF.

The V and J genes are TRBV28 and TRBJ2-7; 8 bases map to TRBD1. The V gene end was trimmed by 1 base and the J gene end by 6 bases; junction bases not matched to a gene: 8. CDR3 length: 15 residues. Per the germline V gene, CDR1 is MDHEN and CDR2 is SYDVKM. The CDR3 nucleotides are TGTGCCAGCAGTTTATATGGACAGGGATCGGGCGAGCAGTACTTC. Translated, it gives CASSLYGQGSGEQYF.

This chain links TRBV29-1 with TRBJ2-7, with 9 bases fitting TRBD2. This CDR3 spans 14 amino acids. V shed 4 bases, J shed 2 bases, and the junction held 6 bases outside the gene matches. Germline CDR1 is SQVTM and CDR2 is ANQGSEA. This chain's CDR3 is CSVAVAGVTYEQYF. CDR3 nucleotide sequence: TGCAGCGTTGCCGTAGCGGGAGTCACCTACGAGCAGTACTTC.

J is TRBJ2-7 and V is TRBV25-1; D gene unclear. V was pared by 4 bases and J by 0 bases, with 7 bases between. The germline gives CDR1 MGHDK, CDR2 SYGVNS. This CDR3 has 13 amino acids. CDR3 sequence: CASSATLSYEQYF. DNA of the CDR3: TGTGCCAGCAGTGCGACACTCTCCTACGAGCAGTACTTC.

The V and J genes are TRBV4-3 and TRBJ2-7, with TRBD2 matching over 9 bases. This CDR3 comprises 15 residues. Germline CDR1 reads LGHNA; CDR2 reads YSLEER. After removal of 4 bases from V and 2 bases from J, the junction contained 6 bases not matched to a gene. The CDR3 here is CASSRYSGSAYEQYF. CDR3 coding DNA: TGCGCCAGCAGCCGATATAGCGGGAGTGCCTACGAGCAGTACTTC.

The rearrangement uses TRBV6-2 or TRBV6-3 and TRBJ2-2, with 10 bases lining up with TRBD2. CDR1 MNHEY and CDR2 SVGEGT come from the germline V gene. V was clipped by 2 bases and J by 3 bases; unmatched bases: 9. The CDR3 extends over 18 amino acids. The CDR3 region is CASSYRASGSRYTGELFF. The CDR3 nucleotides are TGTGCCAGCAGTTACAGGGCTAGCGGGAGTAGGTACACCGGGGAGCTGTTTTTT.

In its sample, this clonotype was seen a few times. DNA for the CDR3: TGTGCCAGTAGTATTGAGATAGCGGGAGGGAACTCCTACGAGCAGTACTTC. Its protein is CASSIEIAGGNSYEQYF. The genes are TRBV19 and TRBJ2-7; TRBD2 matches 11 bases. The V gene end was trimmed by 3 bases and the J gene end by 0 bases; junction bases not matched to a gene: 7. Germline-derived CDR1 and CDR2 are LNHDA and SQIVND (reference sequence). This CDR3 spans 17 amino acids.

This clonotype was observed at least ten times. The chain couples TRBV12-3 or TRBV12-4 to TRBJ2-6, with no clear D. V was trimmed by 5 bases and J by 3 bases, leaving 8 bases between them. The CDR3 consists of 14 residues. CDR3 DNA: TGTGCCAGCAGTCGAGATTATGGGGCCAACGTCCTGACTTTC. This gives the protein CASSRDYGANVLTF.

This clonotype appeared many times. This rearrangement joins TRBV7-8 to TRBJ2-7; 7 positions match TRBD1. Germline CDR1 reads SGHVS; CDR2 reads FQNEAQ. The CDR3 has 15 amino acids. The V gene end was trimmed by 4 bases and the J gene end by 0 bases; junction bases not matched to a gene: 6. The CDR3 loop reads CASSSSGTVSYEQYF. DNA for the CDR3: TGTGCCAGCAGCTCGTCCGGGACAGTCTCCTACGAGCAGTACTTC.

V usage is TRBV7-8 and J usage is TRBJ2-2; no reliable D call. Germline loops: CDR1 SGHVS, CDR2 FQNEAQ. The CDR3 is made up of 12 amino acids. V shed 10 bases and J shed 6 bases, with 12 bases lying between them. This CDR3 reads CAIRRSSGELFF. CDR3 nucleotide sequence: TGTGCCATCCGGCGGAGTTCCGGGGAGCTGTTTTTT.

This clonotype has a handful of counts. This sequence joins TRBV4-1 and TRBJ2-5, with TRBD2 matching over 11 bases. CDR3 length equals 19 residues. CDR1 and CDR2 (germline): MGHRA, YSYEKL. After removal of 4 bases from V and 0 bases from J, the junction contained 13 bases not matched to a gene. The CDR3 here is CASSLYYSSGRRYQETQYF. CDR3 DNA sequence: TGCGCCAGCAGCCTTTACTATTCTAGCGGGAGGCGGTACCAAGAGACCCAGTACTTC.

For this clonotype: This may stem from a read error, because a much larger clone lies one nucleotide away. CDR3 nucleotide sequence: TGTGCCAGCAGCTTGGGACTTCTAGCGGGAGGTCACATCGGGGAGCTGTTTTTT. It is translated as CASSLGLLAGGHIGELFF. The V and J genes are TRBV7-2 and TRBJ2-2, with TRBD2 matching over 11 bases. This CDR3 has 18 residues. Per the germline V gene, CDR1 is SGHTA and CDR2 is FQGNSA. Trimming cost V 3 bases and J 7 bases; bases outside gene matches: 13.

The chain has TRBV18 and TRBJ1-2, with 9 bases matching TRBD1. CDR1 and CDR2 from the germline V gene are KGHSH and LQKENI. CDR3 length: 13 residues. J gave up 6 bases and V 2 bases, and 1 base lay outside the gene matches. CDR3 loop: CASSPGTGNGYTF. The CDR3 region has the DNA TGTGCCAGCTCACCAGGGACAGGGAATGGCTACACCTTC.

This clonotype was counted ten times or more. The chain recombines TRBV20-1 with TRBJ1-1; the match to TRBD1 covers 8 bases. Germline CDR1 DFQATT, CDR2 SNEGSKA (reference sequence). V gave up 6 bases and J gave up 4 bases; unmatched junction bases: 16. This CDR3 is built from 16 residues. This CDR3 is CSASRARGRIGTEAFF. The CDR3 bases are TGCAGTGCCAGCAGGGCCAGGGGGCGGATTGGCACTGAAGCTTTCTTT.

This clonotype has at least ten counts. This rearrangement joins TRBV19 to TRBJ1-2; D remains ambiguous. Germline V lookup: CDR1 LNHDA, CDR2 SQIVND (reference sequence). CDR3 size: 12 residues. Trimming pared 7 bases from V and 2 bases from J, leaving 8 bases between. This CDR3 is CASTLGNYGYTF. The CDR3, as DNA: TGTGCCAGTACCCTAGGAAACTATGGCTACACCTTC.

J is TRBJ2-2 and V is TRBV12-3 or TRBV12-4, with D perhaps given as TRBD1 or TRBD2 (6 bases each). The CDR3 totals 18 residues. V gave up 1 base and J gave up 7 bases, with 22 bases separating them. For the CDR3, the DNA is TGTGCCAGCAGTTTAGTTTTAGGGGGAGGAAGCCCGAGCGGGGAGCTGTTTTTT. Protein: CASSLVLGGGSPSGELFF.

This rearrangement joins TRBV5-6 to TRBJ2-4; TRBD2 matches 10 bases. The J call is uncertain, as TRBJ2-7 better fits the DNA end. Per germline, CDR1 SGHDT and CDR2 YYEEEE. This CDR3 contains 14 residues. The DNA for the CDR3 is TGTGCCAGCAGGAGCGGGGGGGCGTACTACGAGCAGTACTTC. This sequence encodes CASRSGGAYYEQYF.

This clonotype was counted between two and nine times. This chain uses TRBV6-9 with TRBJ2-7; D call uncertain. The germline V gene has CDR1 MNHGY and CDR2 SVAAGI. Trimming removed 3 bases at V and 1 base at J, with 10 bases between. The CDR3 runs to 14 residues. CDR3 in DNA: TGTGCCAGCAGTTACGACGGACCGTCCTACGAGCAGTACTTC. Protein product: CASSYDGPSYEQYF.

This clonotype has just a few counts. In DNA, the CDR3 is TGTGCCAGCTCAAACGGGGGTGCCCGAGGGGAGCTGTTTTTT. This gives the protein CASSNGGARGELFF. The genes are TRBV6-1 and TRBJ2-2; possibly TRBD2 for D (6 bases). The CDR3 totals 14 residues. CDR1 is MNHNS and CDR2 is SASEGT in the germline V gene. Between the trimmed V and J ends, which lost 8 bases and 8 bases, there was a span of 18 bases.

The chain uses TRBV3-1 and TRBJ1-2; 8 bases agree with TRBD1. CDR3 length: 14 residues. Germline CDR1 reads LGHDT; CDR2 reads YNNKEL (reference sequence). The trim removed 5 bases at V and 4 bases at J, leaving 6 bases unmatched. Here the CDR3 reads CASSNRDRTYGYTF. The CDR3 DNA follows: TGTGCCAGCAGCAACCGGGACAGGACCTATGGCTACACCTTC.

The sample holds many counts of this clonotype. This chain links TRBV2 with TRBJ1-6; no clear D. CDR1 is SNHLY, CDR2 FYNNEI, per germline. The V gene lost 7 bases and the J gene lost 9 bases, with 13 bases spanning the gap. The CDR3 is 13 residues long. The CDR3, as DNA: TGTGCCAGCACCCGGGAGGGAAGTTCACCCCTCCACTTT. It translates to CASTREGSSPLHF.

The chain combines TRBV4-2 with TRBJ1-2; the match to TRBD1 covers 8 bases. V shed 4 bases, J shed 4 bases, and the junction held 8 bases outside the gene matches. The length of the CDR3 is 15 residues. Germline lookup yields CDR1 LGHNA and CDR2 YNFKEQ. The CDR3 nucleotides are TGTGCCAGCAGCCTGGGACAGGTCGGAACCTATGGCTACACCTTC. This gives the protein CASSLGQVGTYGYTF.